One sample yielded the 14 T cell receptor beta chains listed below, sequenced in a study of cytomegalovirus exposure and HLA in healthy donors. With 60 Vbeta and 13 Jbeta primers, the PCR was carried out. Assay: immunoSEQ multiplex PCR; the TCRdb copy retains only in-frame clones and omits some. The table includes 200,000 to 250,000 clones, about 80% detected once. Sequencing was done on a sample of PBMCs. The receptors here all came from a woman in her forties in good health and CMV-seropositive.

This chain connects TRBV13 to TRBJ1-2; 9 positions match TRBD1. CDR3 length equals 14 residues. Germline trimming cut 5 bases from V and 8 bases from J; bases unmatched to any gene: 9. Germline-derived CDR1 and CDR2 are PRHDT and FYEKMQ (reference sequence). CDR3 sequence reads: CASSNNRGRGGYTF. As DNA, the CDR3 is TGTGCCAGCAGCAATAACAGGGGGCGGGGCGGCTACACCTTC.

The chain employs TRBV19 and TRBJ2-7; D is perhaps TRBD1 (6 bases). Trimming took 3 bases from V and 1 from J, leaving 7 bases between them. Germline V lookup: CDR1 LNHDA, CDR2 SQIVND (reference sequence). The CDR3 is 13 residues long. In DNA form, the CDR3 reads TGTGCCAGTAGTATTACAGGGTCCTACGAGCAGTACTTC. This sequence encodes CASSITGSYEQYF.

The chain combines TRBV7-8 with TRBJ2-5; D possibly corresponds to TRBD1 (7 bases). Trimming left V 5 bases short and J 7 bases short, with 23 bases between. Per the germline V gene, CDR1 is SGHVS and CDR2 is FQNEAQ. The CDR3 runs 16 residues. The CDR3 spells CASSRDRALRRGTQYF. The CDR3 DNA reads TGTGCCAGCAGCCGAGACAGGGCCCTACGGAGGGGGACCCAGTACTTC.

The chain links TRBV2 to TRBJ1-5; 8 nucleotides align to TRBD1. Germline assignment: CDR1 SNHLY and CDR2 FYNNEI. Trimming cost V 8 bases and J 4 bases; bases outside gene matches: 7. The CDR3 has 14 amino acids. CDR3 sequence: CASQTGAVNQPQHF. The CDR3 coding sequence is TGTGCCAGCCAGACAGGGGCGGTTAATCAGCCCCAGCATTTT.

This chain joins TRBV6-5 and TRBJ2-2; D is unresolved. Trimming pared 0 bases from V and 0 bases from J, leaving 8 bases between. This CDR3 region has 16 residues. The germline gives CDR1 MNHEY, CDR2 SVGAGI. CDR3 sequence: CASSYSTLANTGELFF. CDR3 nucleotides: TGTGCCAGCAGTTACTCGACCCTAGCGAACACCGGGGAGCTGTTTTTT.

This clone was seen a few times. The rearrangement joins TRBV10-2 to TRBJ2-6, with 11 bases fitting TRBD2. The CDR3 runs to 17 residues. The V gene end was trimmed by 3 bases and the J gene end by 2 bases; junction bases not matched to a gene: 3. Germline values: CDR1 WSHSY, CDR2 SAAADI. The CDR3 DNA follows: TGCGCCAGCAGTGATACTAGCGGGAGACCTGGGGCCAACGTCCTGACTTTC. Translation: CASSDTSGRPGANVLTF.

The genes are TRBV7-8 and TRBJ1-2, with 10 bases that match TRBD1. V shed 0 bases, J shed 0 bases, and the junction held 7 bases outside the gene matches. The CDR3 is 18 residues long. CDR1 is SGHVS, CDR2 FQNEAQ, per germline. The CDR3 here is CASSLAPGQGIANYGYTF. The CDR3 DNA follows: TGTGCCAGCAGCTTAGCCCCGGGACAGGGGATAGCTAACTATGGCTACACCTTC.

The chain joins TRBV7-2 to TRBJ2-5; 10 bases are shared with TRBD1. The CDR3 has 15 amino acids. The V segment lost 1 base and the J segment 4 bases; nucleotides outside the gene matches: 3. Germline loops: CDR1 SGHTA, CDR2 FQGNSA. CDR3 sequence reads: CASSLVGTGVETQYF. In DNA form, the CDR3 reads TGTGCCAGCAGCTTAGTGGGGACAGGGGTAGAGACCCAGTACTTC.

This rearrangement joins TRBV5-4 to TRBJ2-2, with TRBD1 matching over 9 bases. The germline V gene encodes CDR1 SGHNT and CDR2 YYREEE (reference sequence). The ends lost 6 bases at V and 0 bases at J; junction bases unmatched: 3. This CDR3 is built from 15 residues. CDR3 coding DNA: TGTGCCAGCAAAACAGGGGGCGCGAACACCGGGGAGCTGTTTTTT. Amino acid sequence: CASKTGGANTGELFF.

CDR3 DNA sequence: TGTGCCTGGAGCATTTCCGGGGGGTATGGCTACACCTTC. It yields the protein CAWSISGGYGYTF. The J gene is TRBJ1-2, the V gene TRBV30; D might be TRBD1 (5 bases). V lost 3 bases to trimming and J lost 5 bases, with 13 bases between them. The length of the CDR3 is 13 residues. The germline CDR1 and CDR2 sequences are GTSNPN and SVGIG (reference sequence).

The table lists this clone with a few counts. V gene TRBV7-2 combines with J gene TRBJ2-4; 8 positions match TRBD1. This CDR3 has 18 amino acids. The V gene's germline CDR1 is SGHTA and CDR2 FQGNSA. V trimming: 1 base; J trimming: 3 bases; junction bases outside the gene matches: 11. This chain's CDR3 is CASSLVHSPTGGKNIQYF. The CDR3 DNA reads as TGTGCCAGCAGCTTAGTTCACTCTCCCACAGGGGGCAAAAACATTCAGTACTTC.

The CDR3 DNA is TGTGCCAGCAGGAAATTCCCCGGGACTAATTACAATGAGCAGTTCTTC. Residues: CASRKFPGTNYNEQFF. The chain uses TRBV7-2 and TRBJ2-1; 7 bases are shared with TRBD2. The germline V gene encodes CDR1 SGHTA and CDR2 FQGNSA. The CDR3 spans 16 residues. Trimming cost V 6 bases and J 4 bases; bases outside gene matches: 12.

V is TRBV29-1 and J is TRBJ1-1; TRBD1 might be the D (5 bases). CDR1 and CDR2 from the germline V gene are SQVTM and ANQGSEA. There are 14 residues in the CDR3. The CDR3: CSAMNRARGTEAFF. For the CDR3, the DNA is TGCAGTGCAATGAACCGGGCCCGGGGGACTGAAGCTTTCTTT.

V is TRBV7-2 and J is TRBJ2-7; 8 bases map to TRBD1. The length of the CDR3 is 15 residues. Germline V CDR1 and CDR2: SGHTA, FQGNSA. J lost 2 bases, V lost 5 bases, and 8 bases had no gene match. In nucleotides, the CDR3 is TGTGCCAGCAGCCAACGGACAGGGCTCCCCTACGAGCAGTACTTC. Its protein is CASSQRTGLPYEQYF.